A single sample is the source of the 7 T cell receptor beta chains below, sequenced in a study of shared clonotypes between healthy human individuals. Assay used: immunoSEQ multiplex PCR; TCRdb lists only in-frame clones, some missing. Here the sample spans about 1,900,000 clones, approximately 94% being singletons. Cells designated naive CD8 were CD45RO-negative and were positively selected for CCR7, with terminally differentiated effector memory CD45RA+ cells excluded. The specimen was naive CD8+ T cells sorted from blood. These receptors came from a man aged 18 to 35 in good health.

The CDR3 loop reads CASSFPISGTEAFF. The CDR3 nucleotides are TGTGCCAGCAGCTTTCCAATCTCGGGCACTGAAGCTTTCTTT. The V gene is TRBV7-8, the J gene TRBJ1-1, with D hard to call. Germline V lookup: CDR1 SGHVS, CDR2 FQNEAQ. V lost 3 bases to trimming and J lost 4 bases, with 12 bases between them. CDR3 length: 14 residues.

The gene calls are TRBV6-5 and TRBJ2-7; unclear D gene. Trimming removed 2 bases from V and 3 bases from J, with 8 bases in between. The CDR3 spans 13 residues. Looked up from germline, CDR1 is MNHEY and CDR2 is SVGAGI. The CDR3 spells CASSYGWSYEQYF. For the CDR3, the DNA is TGTGCCAGCAGTTACGGGTGGAGCTACGAGCAGTACTTC.

The chain links TRBV5-1 to TRBJ1-1; D gene unclear. The V gene's germline CDR1 is SGHRS and CDR2 YFSETQ. The CDR3 consists of 14 residues. V shed 0 bases and J shed 2 bases, with 8 bases lying between them. DNA for the CDR3: TGCGCCAGCAGCTTGGCTCGGACCAACACTGAAGCTTTCTTT. Translation gives CASSLARTNTEAFF.

The V gene is TRBV29-1, the J gene TRBJ2-3; no clear D gene. Germline V lookup: CDR1 SQVTM, CDR2 ANQGSEA. The CDR3 is 15 amino acids. V lost 7 bases and J lost 1, with 18 bases in between. CDR3 DNA sequence: TGCAGCGCCGATGGGTCGTCTATGGGCACAGATACGCAGTATTTT. Translating it yields CSADGSSMGTDTQYF.

This chain links TRBV5-3 with TRBJ1-5; 10 bases align to TRBD1. TRBV5-3 has ORF status, its function being uncertain. This CDR3 is 15 amino acids long. J gave up 5 bases and V 4 bases, and 6 bases lay outside the gene matches. The CDR3, as DNA: TGTGCCAGAAGCCAGGACAGGGGGGTTCATCAGCCCCAGCATTTT. Amino acid sequence: CARSQDRGVHQPQHF.

This clone has only one observation. This sequence joins TRBV7-8 and TRBJ2-2; unclear D gene. The length of the CDR3 is 13 residues. Trimming cost V 3 bases and J 2 bases, with 4 bases left between them. Germline-derived CDR1 and CDR2 are SGHVS and FQNEAQ. CDR3 coding DNA: TGTGCCAGCAGCTTCTTTAACACCGGGGAGCTGTTTTTT. It is translated as CASSFFNTGELFF.

The rearrangement joins TRBV6-6 to TRBJ1-1; TRBD1 aligns across 8 bases. Germline CDR1 and CDR2: MNHNY and SVGAGI (reference sequence). V shed 2 bases and J 4 bases; nucleotides not matched to a gene: 3. The CDR3 runs 14 residues. The CDR3 DNA is TGTGCCAGCAGTTACCGGACAGGGTCCACTGAAGCTTTCTTT. Protein sequence: CASSYRTGSTEAFF.